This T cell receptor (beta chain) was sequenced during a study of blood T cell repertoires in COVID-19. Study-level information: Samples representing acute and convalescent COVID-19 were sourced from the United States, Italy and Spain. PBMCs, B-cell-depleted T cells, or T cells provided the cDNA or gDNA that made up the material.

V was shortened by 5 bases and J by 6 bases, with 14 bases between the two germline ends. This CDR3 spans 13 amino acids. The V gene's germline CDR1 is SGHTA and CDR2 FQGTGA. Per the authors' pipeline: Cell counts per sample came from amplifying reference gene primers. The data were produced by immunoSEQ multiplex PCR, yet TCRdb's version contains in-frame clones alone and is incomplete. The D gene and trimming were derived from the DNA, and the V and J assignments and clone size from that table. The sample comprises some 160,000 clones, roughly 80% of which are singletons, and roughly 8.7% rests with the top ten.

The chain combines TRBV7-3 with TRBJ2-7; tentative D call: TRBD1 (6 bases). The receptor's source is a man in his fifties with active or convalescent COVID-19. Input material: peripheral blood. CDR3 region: CASSIGGIGEQYF. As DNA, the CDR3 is TGTGCCAGCAGCATAGGGGGAATTGGCGAGCAGTACTTC.